These 3 T cell receptor beta chains share one sample of origin, sequenced in a study of blood T cell repertoires in COVID-19. The repertoire was sequenced with immunoSEQ multiplex PCR; TCRdb's copy has only in-frame clones and lacks some. Of hundreds of thousands of clones listed, around 91% are singletons. The sample was PBMCs or T cells enriched from blood (not recorded which). Receptors originate from a woman in her 40s who had recovered from COVID-19.

The chain combines TRBV7-3 with TRBJ1-2; 7 bases are a match to TRBD1. Germline CDR1 SGHTA, CDR2 FQGTGA. Trimming removed 8 bases from V and 8 bases from J; junction bases left unmatched: 8. The CDR3 has 12 residues. As DNA, the CDR3 is TGTGCCAGCGGCCAGGGGGTAGGCGGCTACACCTTC. Protein product: CASGQGVGGYTF.

This clone appeared a single time. The CDR3: CATASRWYWYTF. DNA of the CDR3: TGTGCCACCGCAAGTCGTTGGTACTGGTACACCTTC. The chain links TRBV6-5 to TRBJ1-2; D is uncertain. V lost 10 bases and J 11 bases, leaving 20 bases between the germline ends. Germline V CDR1 and CDR2: MNHEY, SVGAGI. This CDR3 comprises 12 residues.

The J gene is TRBJ1-5, the V gene TRBV14; D remains ambiguous. The CDR3 sequence is 15 residues long. V was cut by 0 bases and J by 6 bases, with 12 bases left in between. Germline lookup yields CDR1 SGHDN and CDR2 FVKESK. In nucleotides, the CDR3 is TGTGCCAGCAGCCAAGATGGCGGTTCGGGTCAGCCCCAGCATTTT. Translated: CASSQDGGSGQPQHF. Looking up the rest from reference TRBV14 and TRBJ1-5 gives the full variable domain: EAGVTQFPSHSVIEKGQTVTLRCDPISGHDNLYWYRRVMGKEIKFLLHFVKESKQDESGMPNNRFLAERTGGTYSTLKVQPAELEDSGVYFCASSQDGGSGQPQHFGDGTRLSIL.